This is a list of T cell receptor beta chains from one sample in a study of T-cell memory formation after mild COVID-19. TCRdb re-called the 5' RACE reads with MiXCR, one entry per CDR3 protein. The sample carries roughly 380,000 distinct CDR3 sequences, around 28% recorded once. The sample was PBMCs or a T cell subset sorted from them (not recorded which). The receptors derive from an adult woman who had mild COVID-19 (a few samples of this study predate the infection). Cell type and time point are not known. The CDR3 runs from the conserved cysteine through the conserved F or W. Each record gives: D gene, V gene, clone size, J gene, CDR3 protein, CDR3 DNA. The D gene is left open where the match is weak. Clone size appears in some rows only: once, few, many, or a class for an expanded clone.

>.|TRBV7-9|few|TRBJ2-6
CASRPQGGGLQRANVLTF
TGTGCCAGCAGACCCCAGGGGGGAGGCCTCCAAAGGGCCAACGTCCTGACTTTC
>.|TRBV9|few|TRBJ2-5
CASSVSGVETQYF
TGTGCCAGCAGCGTATCAGGGGTGGAGACCCAGTACTTC
>.|TRBV4-1|.|TRBJ1-1
CASSQDPGSSEAFF
TGCGCCAGCAGCCAAGATCCAGGGTCTTCTGAAGCTTTCTTT
>TRBD2|TRBV7-2|few|TRBJ2-7
CASSILSGDYEQYF
TGTGCCAGCAGCATCCTGAGCGGGGACTACGAGCAGTACTTC
>TRBD1|TRBV4-1|few|TRBJ1-4
CASSPGQAATNEKLFF
TGCGCCAGCAGCCCAGGACAGGCCGCAACTAATGAAAAACTGTTTTTT
>.|TRBV7-9|.|TRBJ1-1
CASSFSGAPNTEAFF
TGTGCCAGCAGCTTCTCGGGGGCCCCTAACACTGAAGCTTTCTTT
>TRBD2|TRBV27|.|TRBJ2-5
CASSFSGGYQETQYF
TGTGCCAGCAGTTTCAGCGGGGGGTACCAAGAGACCCAGTACTTC
>TRBD2|TRBV5-1|few|TRBJ2-2
CASSRGLAGANTGELFF
TGCGCCAGCAGCAGGGGACTAGCGGGGGCGAACACCGGGGAGCTGTTTTTT
>.|TRBV5-1|.|TRBJ1-6
CASSLGADNSPLHF
TGCGCCAGCAGCTTGGGGGCAGATAATTCACCCCTCCACTTT
>TRBD1|TRBV7-9|.|TRBJ2-7
CASSLPTGGLNEQYF
TGTGCCAGCAGCCTACCTACAGGGGGCTTAAACGAGCAGTACTTC
>.|TRBV5-6|.|TRBJ1-1
CASSPLKRLNTEAFF
TGTGCCAGCAGCCCCCTGAAACGTCTGAACACTGAAGCTTTCTTT
>TRBD1|TRBV12-5|.|TRBJ2-2
CASGSWTGGITGELFF
TGTGCTAGTGGTTCTTGGACAGGGGGCATCACCGGGGAGCTGTTTTTT
>.|TRBV19|.|TRBJ2-7
CASSRGAGHEQYF
TGTGCCAGTAGTAGGGGAGCAGGGCACGAGCAGTACTTC
>.|TRBV6-5|.|TRBJ2-5
CASSMQPFQETQYF
TGTGCCAGCAGTATGCAGCCGTTCCAAGAGACCCAGTACTTC
>TRBD2|TRBV7-9|many|TRBJ2-1
CASGREERNEQFF
TGTGCCAGCGGGCGGGAGGAGCGGAATGAGCAGTTCTTC
>TRBD2|TRBV12-3/TRBV12-4|few|TRBJ2-1
CASSLGASGPWGQFF
TGTGCCAGCAGTTTAGGTGCTAGCGGGCCCTGGGGGCAGTTCTTC
>TRBD2|TRBV9|.|TRBJ2-7
CASSVAGTNPYEQYF
TGTGCCAGCAGCGTAGCCGGGACTAACCCCTACGAGCAGTACTTC
>TRBD2|TRBV12-3/TRBV12-4|.|TRBJ2-5
CASSRAGGKETQYF
TGTGCCAGCAGCCGAGCGGGAGGTAAAGAGACCCAGTACTTC
>.|TRBV10-3|few|TRBJ2-7
CATGGDHSYEQYF
TGTGCCACAGGCGGGGACCACTCCTACGAGCAGTACTTC
>.|TRBV6-6|.|TRBJ2-5
CASVGGSGTQYF
TGTGCCAGCGTCGGGGGCTCGGGGACCCAGTACTTC
>.|TRBV23-1|.|TRBJ2-3
CVRTRGGPFTDTQYF
TGCGTCCGAACCAGGGGGGGCCCATTCACAGATACGCAGTATTTT
>.|TRBV6-5|few|TRBJ1-2
CASSYDRYYGYTF
TGTGCCAGCAGTTACGACCGGTACTATGGCTACACCTTC
>TRBD2|TRBV18|.|TRBJ2-7
CASSPGTSEFSYEQYF
TGTGCCAGCTCACCAGGGACTAGCGAGTTTTCCTACGAGCAGTACTTC
>.|TRBV12-3/TRBV12-4|few|TRBJ2-3
CASSPPRAAGTQYF
TGTGCCAGCAGCCCCCCGAGGGCCGCGGGGACGCAGTATTTT
>TRBD2|TRBV5-1|many|TRBJ2-5
CASGLGTSRETQYF
TGCGCCAGCGGCCTCGGGACTAGTCGCGAGACCCAGTACTTC
>.|TRBV6-8|.|TRBJ2-3
CASSYTATGPDTQYF
TGTGCCAGCAGTTATACCGCGACAGGCCCAGATACGCAGTATTTT